This entry lists 26 T cell receptor beta chains sequenced from one sample in a study of T cell responses to AZD1222 COVID-19 vaccine. Sequencing was performed with immunoSEQ multiplex PCR; in TCRdb, only in-frame clones are kept and a portion is missing. The data show about 130,000 clones, 88% seen once. The sequencing used peripheral blood, collected on day 0 of AZD1222 vaccination. These receptors were collected from an adult in good health.

The gene calls are TRBV7-2 and TRBJ1-2; no clear D. Trimming cost V 7 bases and J 0 bases, with 9 bases left between them. The CDR3 consists of 13 residues. Per germline, CDR1 SGHTA and CDR2 FQGNSA. In nucleotides, the CDR3 is TGTGCCAGCAACGTCAACGCTAACTATGGCTACACCTTC. It encodes CASNVNANYGYTF.

The V call is TRBV28, the J call TRBJ2-7; TRBD2 is a possible D gene (5 bases). The CDR3 is 15 amino acids. CDR1 and CDR2 from the germline V gene are MDHEN and SYDVKM. V was trimmed by 6 bases and J by 3 bases, leaving 18 bases between them. CDR3 bases: TGTGCCAGCAGCCCTATCGGGATATTAGACTACGAGCAGTACTTC. Its translation: CASSPIGILDYEQYF.

This chain connects TRBV30 to TRBJ2-5, with 14 bases fitting TRBD2. Losses at the gene ends were 3 bases for V and 2 bases for J; bases not matched to a gene: 8. The CDR3 extends over 17 amino acids. Germline CDR1 GTSNPN, CDR2 SVGIG (reference sequence). The chain's CDR3 is CAWRSGTSGGRQETQYF. The DNA for the CDR3 is TGTGCCTGGAGATCCGGGACTAGCGGGGGTAGGCAAGAGACCCAGTACTTC.

The rearrangement uses TRBV29-1 and TRBJ1-1, with D hard to call. The germline V and J ends were trimmed by 5 bases and 4 bases, with 23 bases remaining between them. This CDR3 is built from 16 residues. Germline V lookup: CDR1 SQVTM, CDR2 ANQGSEA. The chain's CDR3 is CSVFGQQLAWGTEAFF. The CDR3 nucleotides are TGCAGCGTTTTTGGGCAGCAACTAGCCTGGGGCACTGAAGCTTTCTTT. Variable domain in full (rest from reference TRBV29-1 and TRBJ1-1): SAVISQKPSRDICQRGTSLTIQCQVDSQVTMMFWYRQQPGQSLTLIATANQGSEATYESGFVIDKFPISRPNLTFSTLTVSNMSPEDSSIYLCSVFGQQLAWGTEAFFGQGTRLTVV.

The chain employs TRBV14 and TRBJ1-6; 12 bases agree with TRBD1. The CDR3 is 18 residues long. The V and J ends lost 5 bases and 9 bases, in that order; junction bases with no gene match: 14. Looked up from germline, CDR1 is SGHDN and CDR2 is FVKESK. Here the CDR3 reads CASSVRDRGLGWSSPLHF. The CDR3 DNA follows: TGTGCCAGCAGCGTCCGGGACAGGGGGCTCGGATGGAGTTCACCCCTCCACTTT.

This chain connects TRBV5-4 to TRBJ2-2; 7 bases are shared with TRBD1. Germline values: CDR1 SGHNT, CDR2 YYREEE (reference sequence). Germline trimming cut 5 bases from V and 1 base from J; bases unmatched to any gene: 8. The CDR3 has 16 amino acids. In DNA form, the CDR3 reads TGTGCCAGCAGTACCCTGGGACAGCTGAACACCGGGGAGCTGTTTTTT. It specifies CASSTLGQLNTGELFF. Full variable domain (missing parts from reference TRBV5-4 and TRBJ2-2): ETGVTQSPTHLIKTRGQQVTLRCSSQSGHNTVSWYQQALGQGPQFIFQYYREEENGRGNFPPRFSGLQFPNYSSELNVNALELDDSALYLCASSTLGQLNTGELFFGEGSRLTVL.

This clone has a single count. This chain joins TRBV5-1 and TRBJ2-5; tentatively, D is TRBD1 or TRBD2 (6 bases each). CDR3 length: 15 amino acids. Germline lookup yields CDR1 SGHRS and CDR2 YFSETQ. V was clipped by 7 bases and J by 1 base, with 17 bases between them. CDR3 sequence (DNA): TGCGCCAGCCAGGTAGGGGGAGCGGGCCAAGAGACCCAGTACTTC. Its protein product is CASQVGGAGQETQYF.

In DNA form, the CDR3 reads TGTGCCAGCAGCCCCTCTCCGGGACAGGCCTATGGCTACACCTTC. Encoded protein: CASSPSPGQAYGYTF. The rearrangement links TRBV27 to TRBJ1-2; 8 nucleotides match TRBD1. This CDR3 contains 15 residues. V shed 6 bases and J 4 bases; nucleotides not matched to a gene: 10. Germline values: CDR1 MNHEY, CDR2 SMNVEV (reference sequence).

This clone showed up just a few times. V usage is TRBV10-1 and J usage is TRBJ2-2; D may be TRBD2 (6 bases). CDR1 and CDR2 from the germline V gene are WNHNN and SYGVQD (reference sequence). CDR3 length: 15 residues. Trimming shortened V by 6 bases and J by 0 bases, and 11 bases separated the two germline ends. As DNA, the CDR3 is TGCGCCAGCAGAGGTAGCGGACCGAACACCGGGGAGCTGTTTTTT. Translation gives CASRGSGPNTGELFF.

This clone was observed once. The chain is built from TRBV4-3 and TRBJ2-1, with D maybe TRBD2 (5 bases). V lost 0 bases to trimming and J lost 4 bases, with 13 bases between them. CDR3 size: 16 residues. Per the germline V gene, CDR1 is LGHNA and CDR2 is YSLEER. CDR3 in DNA: TGCGCCAGCAGCCAAGAATCCGGGGTTGGATACAATGAGCAGTTCTTC. Its protein is CASSQESGVGYNEQFF.

The chain has TRBV28 and TRBJ1-2; unclear D gene. Germline V gene data show CDR1 as MDHEN and CDR2 as SYDVKM. Trimming pared 6 bases from V and 3 bases from J, leaving 8 bases between. This CDR3 is built from 12 residues. Here the CDR3 DNA reads TGTGCCAGCAGCTCCGGGGACTATGGCTACACCTTC. Protein product: CASSSGDYGYTF.

CDR3: CASSLGQKETQYF. The CDR3 coding sequence is TGTGCCAGCAGTTTGGGACAGAAAGAGACCCAGTACTTC. The V gene is TRBV28, the J gene TRBJ2-5; 7 positions match TRBD1. CDR3 size: 13 residues. In germline, CDR1 is MDHEN, CDR2 SYDVKM. V trimming: 3 bases; J trimming: 3 bases; junction bases outside the gene matches: 1.

V gene TRBV12-3 or TRBV12-4 combines with J gene TRBJ1-5, with 9 bases matching TRBD1. Trimming cost V 7 bases and J 5 bases; bases outside gene matches: 3. The CDR3 sequence is 13 residues long. The CDR3 DNA sequence: TGTGCCAGCACCAGGGACAGGGATCAGCCCCAGCATTTT. Amino acid sequence: CASTRDRDQPQHF.

The V and J genes are TRBV6-6 and TRBJ2-6; TRBD2 matches at 10 bases. The trim removed 5 bases at V and 1 base at J, leaving 5 bases unmatched. Per germline, CDR1 MNHNY and CDR2 SVGAGI (reference sequence). This CDR3 is built from 17 residues. The CDR3 sequence: CASSLAGASSGANVLTF. The CDR3 region has the DNA TGTGCCAGCAGTCTAGCGGGAGCTAGTTCTGGGGCCAACGTCCTGACTTTC.

The V call is TRBV6-5, the J call TRBJ2-7, with D possibly matching TRBD1 (7 bases). Trimming took off 3 bases at V and 4 bases at J, with 16 bases between the two ends. CDR1 is MNHEY and CDR2 is SVGAGI in the germline V gene. The CDR3 covers 15 residues. CDR3 loop: CASSYVQGGLYEQYF. The CDR3 nucleotides read TGTGCCAGCAGTTATGTGCAGGGGGGATTGTACGAGCAGTACTTC.

CDR3 DNA: TGTGCCAGTAGTCCAGGCACGGGACTAGCGGGAGGTGTAGATACGCAGTATTTT. This encodes CASSPGTGLAGGVDTQYF. V usage is TRBV19 and J usage is TRBJ2-3, with 15 bases matching TRBD2. The CDR3 is 18 amino acids. V was clipped by 5 bases and J by 5 bases; unmatched bases: 11. CDR1 LNHDA and CDR2 SQIVND come from the germline V gene (reference sequence).

This clone has more than one count but fewer than ten. J is TRBJ1-2 and V is TRBV5-6, with D perhaps TRBD1 (6 bases). Germline V CDR1 and CDR2: SGHDT, YYEEEE. V was cut by 1 base and J by 1 base, with 8 bases left in between. This CDR3 contains 14 residues. CDR3 DNA sequence: TGTGCCAGCAGCTTGAGGGGACATAACTATGGCTACACCTTC. This translates into CASSLRGHNYGYTF.

The rearrangement joins TRBV5-1 to TRBJ2-3; D is unresolved. Trimming stripped 0 bases from V and 1 base from J, with 3 bases between. In germline, CDR1 is SGHRS, CDR2 YFSETQ. The CDR3 contains 13 residues. CDR3 sequence: CASSLVGTDTQYF. In DNA form, the CDR3 reads TGCGCCAGCAGCTTGGTAGGCACAGATACGCAGTATTTT.

This chain links TRBV7-9 with TRBJ2-7, with D possibly being TRBD1 or TRBD2 (5 bases each). The CDR3 totals 14 residues. V shed 5 bases and J shed 3 bases, with 14 bases lying between them. Germline assignment: CDR1 SEHNR and CDR2 FQNEAQ (reference sequence). This chain's CDR3 is CASSARDPDYEQYF. Written as DNA, the CDR3 is TGTGCCAGCAGCGCCCGGGACCCAGACTACGAGCAGTACTTC.

In this sample, this clone is medium-sized. V usage is TRBV27 and J usage is TRBJ2-7; TRBD1 matches 8 bases. Germline V gene sequence: CDR1 MNHEY, CDR2 SMNVEV (reference sequence). V was clipped by 5 bases and J by 3 bases; unmatched bases: 6. This CDR3 is built from 14 residues. In DNA, the CDR3 is TGTGCCAGCAGTGTCCAGGGGGCCAACTACGAGCAGTACTTC. This sequence encodes CASSVQGANYEQYF.

As for this clone: The sample holds other DNA sequences that translate to the same CDR3. V and J are TRBV12-3 or TRBV12-4 and TRBJ2-5; a weak D match, TRBD2 (6 bases). This CDR3 comprises 13 residues. V lost 2 bases and J 3 bases, leaving 7 bases between the germline ends. The CDR3, as DNA: TGTGCCAGCAGTTTATGGGGGGAAGAGACCCAGTACTTC. It specifies CASSLWGEETQYF.

The J gene is TRBJ2-5, the V gene TRBV19; 9 nucleotides align to TRBD2. Germline loops: CDR1 LNHDA, CDR2 SQIVND (reference sequence). CDR3 length equals 16 residues. After removal of 3 bases from V and 3 bases from J, the junction contained 8 bases not matched to a gene. The CDR3, as DNA: TGTGCCAGTAGTATCCGGGAGCGGGAGGACGAAGAGACCCAGTACTTC. The encoded protein is CASSIREREDEETQYF.

The CDR3 DNA is TGTGCCAGCAGCGTAGCAGGACTAGCGGGAGTATATGAGCAGTTCTTC. It is translated as CASSVAGLAGVYEQFF. The rearrangement joins TRBV9 to TRBJ2-1; 13 bases match TRBD2. The CDR3 spans 16 residues. Germline V lookup: CDR1 SGDLS, CDR2 YYNGEE. V gave up 0 bases and J gave up 8 bases; unmatched junction bases: 5.

The V gene is TRBV3-1 (or the pseudogene TRBV3-2), the J gene TRBJ1-2; D is undetermined. V lost 8 bases and J lost 4, with 11 bases in between. The CDR3 spans 12 residues. Germline CDR1 and CDR2: LGHDT and YNNKEL (reference sequence). CDR3 region: CASATSSYGYTF. In nucleotides, the CDR3 is TGTGCCAGCGCGACATCATCCTATGGCTACACCTTC.

This clone was seen only a few times. This sequence joins TRBV4-3 and TRBJ2-7, with TRBD1 identical over 11 bases. This CDR3 is 15 amino acids long. Germline V gives CDR1 LGHNA, CDR2 YSLEER. V lost 3 bases to trimming and J lost 1 base; unmatched junction nucleotides: 2. CDR3 in amino acids: CASSQGTGGSYEQYF. The CDR3, as DNA: TGCGCCAGCAGCCAGGGGACAGGGGGATCCTACGAGCAGTACTTC.

This chain connects TRBV7-2 to TRBJ2-5, with D hard to call. The CDR3 has 13 residues. The V end was cut by 6 bases, the J end by 3 bases, with 11 bases between. Germline V lookup: CDR1 SGHTA, CDR2 FQGNSA. The CDR3 reads CASSLRLEETQYF. The CDR3 bases are TGTGCCAGCAGTCTCCGGCTTGAAGAGACCCAGTACTTC.